The clone carrying this T cell receptor beta chain was seen only a few times. 60 Vbeta and 13 Jbeta primers were used in PCR. Assay used: immunoSEQ multiplex PCR; TCRdb lists only in-frame clones, some missing. The sample lists some 140,000 clones; around 75% were seen once. The CDR3 totals 13 residues. Germline CDR1 and CDR2: SGHRS and YFSETQ. Trimming took off 2 bases at V and 5 bases at J, with 10 bases between the two ends. This sample is drawn from a study of cytomegalovirus exposure and HLA in healthy donors. The rearrangement joins TRBV5-1 to TRBJ2-5; the D gene is possibly TRBD1 (6 bases). The sample taken for sequencing was PBMCs. This clonotype was sampled from a female donor in good health and CMV-seronegative. CDR3: CASSFFDRETQYF. The CDR3 coding sequence is TGCGCCAGCAGCTTCTTCGACAGGGAGACCCAGTACTTC.